These 21 T cell receptor beta chains were all obtained from the same sample, sequenced in a study of OX40 agonist ivuxolimab in advanced cancers. Sequencing used immunoSEQ multiplex PCR; TCRdb keeps in-frame clones, though not all of them. The table includes around 40,000 clones, about 80% detected once. This sample comprised CD4+ or CD8+ T cells sorted from blood, obtained in a trial of the OX40 agonist ivuxolimab. These receptor sequences come from an adult with an advanced solid tumor such as melanoma, head and neck, liver or kidney cancer.

This clone was picked up a small number of times. The chain is built from TRBV4-1 and TRBJ2-2; D unclear. V was pared by 0 bases and J by 6 bases, with 5 bases between. The CDR3 consists of 13 residues. Germline values: CDR1 MGHRA, CDR2 YSYEKL. The CDR3 protein is CASSQEGSGELFF. CDR3 bases: TGCGCCAGCAGCCAAGAAGGATCCGGGGAGCTGTTTTTT.

This rearrangement joins TRBV9 to TRBJ2-1; the D call may be TRBD1 or TRBD2 (5 bases each). The CDR3 runs 14 residues. V was trimmed by 5 bases and J by 6 bases, leaving 15 bases between them. Germline-derived CDR1 and CDR2 are SGDLS and YYNGEE. CDR3 nucleotide sequence: TGTGCCAGCAGTCGGGACCCCCGGGTCAATGAGCAGTTCTTC. It yields the protein CASSRDPRVNEQFF.

This clone appeared a few times. The chain combines TRBV2 with TRBJ2-2, with 7 nucleotides matching TRBD2. V shed 2 bases and J 0 bases; nucleotides not matched to a gene: 3. Germline V CDR1 and CDR2: SNHLY, FYNNEI. This CDR3 is built from 16 residues. CDR3 nucleotide sequence: TGTGCCAGCAGTGAAAGGCTAGCGGCGAACACCGGGGAGCTGTTTTTT. The encoded protein is CASSERLAANTGELFF.

The rearrangement uses TRBV29-1 and TRBJ2-1, with 9 bases aligning to TRBD1. J gave up 3 bases and V 7 bases, and 4 bases lay outside the gene matches. From germline, CDR1 is SQVTM and CDR2 ANQGSEA. This CDR3 spans 13 amino acids. CDR3 DNA: TGCAGCGCTAGGGGACAGGGCTACAATGAGCAGTTCTTC. This encodes CSARGQGYNEQFF.

The chain recombines TRBV28 with TRBJ2-4; a weak D match, TRBD2 (5 bases). Germline lookup yields CDR1 MDHEN and CDR2 SYDVKM. V lost 2 bases and J 5 bases, leaving 13 bases between the germline ends. The CDR3 totals 15 residues. In nucleotides, the CDR3 is TGTGCCAGCAGTTTACCACCGGGAAAGCAAAACATTCAGTACTTC. It codes for CASSLPPGKQNIQYF.

The rearrangement uses TRBV28 and TRBJ2-2; D gene ambiguous. Germline V gene sequence: CDR1 MDHEN, CDR2 SYDVKM. Trimming pared 3 bases from V and 3 bases from J, leaving 5 bases between. There are 13 residues in the CDR3. The CDR3 DNA reads as TGTGCCAGCAGTTTGGTAGACACCGGGGAGCTGTTTTTT. Encoded protein: CASSLVDTGELFF.

This chain connects TRBV5-1 to TRBJ2-2; TRBD2 matches 12 bases. The junction had 3 bases not matched to a gene; V was cut back by 1 base and J by 5 bases. The germline gives CDR1 SGHRS, CDR2 YFSETQ. The length of the CDR3 is 16 residues. CDR3 region: CASSLSGLAGTGELFF. CDR3 sequence (DNA): TGCGCCAGCAGCTTGAGCGGACTAGCGGGGACCGGGGAGCTGTTTTTT.

This clone was seen a single time. V is TRBV5-6 and J is TRBJ2-5, with 8 bases aligning to TRBD1. V was pared by 0 bases and J by 5 bases, with 12 bases of the junction left unmatched. Per germline, CDR1 SGHDT and CDR2 YYEEEE. The CDR3 loop spans 17 amino acids. In nucleotides, the CDR3 is TGTGCCAGCAGCTTGGCTGGACAGGGCAAGACGGAGGAGACCCAGTACTTC. Its translation is CASSLAGQGKTEETQYF.

The J gene is TRBJ1-2, the V gene TRBV9; TRBD1 is a possible D gene (6 bases). The ends were cut back, 3 bases at V and 6 bases at J, with 12 bases in the middle. The germline CDR1 and CDR2 sequences are SGDLS and YYNGEE. The length of the CDR3 is 13 residues. The CDR3 bases are TGTGCCAGCAGCGCGACAGGCTTCGATGGCTACACCTTC. Its translation is CASSATGFDGYTF. The whole variable domain, filled in from reference TRBV9 and TRBJ1-2, reads DSGVTQTPKHLITATGQRVTLRCSPRSGDLSVYWYQQSLDQGLQFLIQYYNGEERAKGNILERFSAQQFPDLHSELNLSSLELGDSALYFCASSATGFDGYTFGSGTRLTVV.

The chain has TRBV29-1 and TRBJ2-2, with TRBD1 as a possible D gene (5 bases). The CDR3 runs to 13 residues. Germline assignment: CDR1 SQVTM and CDR2 ANQGSEA. V was pared by 4 bases and J by 1 base, with 7 bases between. Here the CDR3 reads CSVGRENTGELFF. The CDR3 DNA reads TGCAGCGTTGGCAGGGAGAACACCGGGGAGCTGTTTTTT.

The V and J genes are TRBV2 and TRBJ2-1, with D possibly matching TRBD1 (5 bases). The CDR3 length is 13 residues. Germline V CDR1 and CDR2: SNHLY, FYNNEI. V was pared by 10 bases and J by 0 bases, with 10 bases between. The CDR3 region has the DNA TGTGCCACCAGGGTTAGCTCCTACAATGAGCAGTTCTTC. Amino acids: CATRVSSYNEQFF.

The gene calls are TRBV5-6 and TRBJ2-7; D uncertain. CDR3 size: 13 residues. Trimming stripped 3 bases from V and 4 bases from J, with 11 bases between. Germline CDR1 and CDR2: SGHDT and YYEEEE. As DNA, the CDR3 is TGTGCCAGCAGCTACCCGGCCGGGTACGAGCAGTACTTC. It translates to CASSYPAGYEQYF.

J is TRBJ1-5 and V is TRBV28; a possible D gene is TRBD1 (6 bases). This CDR3 has 15 residues. Germline V gene sequence: CDR1 MDHEN, CDR2 SYDVKM. Trimming took off 6 bases at V and 4 bases at J, with 16 bases between the two ends. The CDR3 nucleotides are TGTGCCAGCAGAAGAGAGGGGGGATCGAATCAGCCCCAGCATTTT. Translation gives CASRREGGSNQPQHF.

The rearrangement links TRBV7-2 to TRBJ2-5; D remains unclear. Near its end, the DNA agrees better with TRBJ2-7, so the J call may be wrong. The CDR3 contains 14 residues. Per the germline V gene, CDR1 is SGHTA and CDR2 is FQGNSA. CDR3 loop: CASSLRVGLYEQYF. DNA for the CDR3: TGTGCCAGCAGCTTAAGGGTAGGGTTGTACGAGCAGTACTTC.

CDR3 coding DNA: TGTGCCAGCAGCTTAGGGCAGGGGGCCACGTACGAGCAGTACTTC. It translates to CASSLGQGATYEQYF. The gene calls are TRBV5-8 and TRBJ2-7; 8 nucleotides agree with TRBD1. The V segment lost 2 bases and the J segment 4 bases; nucleotides outside the gene matches: 8. This CDR3 region has 15 residues. Germline-derived CDR1 and CDR2 are SGHTS and YDEGEE.

The chain's CDR3 is CASSPGTGDSYEQYF. In nucleotides, the CDR3 is TGTGCCAGCAGCCCTGGGACAGGGGACTCCTACGAGCAGTACTTC. The chain couples TRBV7-7 to TRBJ2-7; the match to TRBD1 covers 10 bases. Germline CDR1 and CDR2: SSHAT and FNYEAQ (reference sequence). CDR3 length: 15 residues. The J segment lost 0 bases and the V segment lost 5 bases, leaving 4 bases of the junction unmatched.

This clone has just one count. The rearrangement joins TRBV28 to TRBJ2-6; TRBD2 matches 14 bases. Trimming removed 6 bases from V and 4 bases from J; junction bases left unmatched: 5. Germline V CDR1 and CDR2: MDHEN, SYDVKM. The CDR3 consists of 17 residues. CDR3 bases: TGTGCCAGCAGCGGGACTAGCGGGAGTAACGGGGCCAACGTCCTGACTTTC. Its protein is CASSGTSGSNGANVLTF.

The V and J genes are TRBV7-8 and TRBJ2-1; D remains ambiguous. This CDR3 region has 14 residues. Germline V lookup: CDR1 SGHVS, CDR2 FQNEAQ. V dropped 1 base and J dropped 5 bases, with 9 bases sitting between them. The CDR3 sequence is CASSLGVRNNEQFF. CDR3 coding DNA: TGTGCCAGCAGCTTAGGGGTCAGGAACAATGAGCAGTTCTTC.

The V gene is TRBV7-6, the J gene TRBJ2-1; D unresolved. The CDR3 covers 12 residues. The V gene lost 6 bases and the J gene lost 5 bases, with 8 bases spanning the gap. Germline loops: CDR1 SGHVS, CDR2 FNYEAQ. The CDR3 coding sequence is TGTGCCAGCAGTTATTATGACAATGAGCAGTTCTTC. Residues: CASSYYDNEQFF.

The gene calls are TRBV9 and TRBJ2-5; TRBD2 agrees at 14 bases. The CDR3 sequence is 17 residues long. Germline CDR1 reads SGDLS; CDR2 reads YYNGEE. V shed 3 bases, J shed 4 bases, and the junction held 8 bases outside the gene matches. The CDR3 region has the DNA TGTGCCAGCAGCGCGGCGGGACTAGCGGGAGTAAGAGAGACCCAGTACTTC. Its protein is CASSAAGLAGVRETQYF. Supplemented by reference TRBV9 and TRBJ2-5, the full variable domain reads DSGVTQTPKHLITATGQRVTLRCSPRSGDLSVYWYQQSLDQGLQFLIQYYNGEERAKGNILERFSAQQFPDLHSELNLSSLELGDSALYFCASSAAGLAGVRETQYFGPGTRLLVL.

This chain uses TRBV5-4 with TRBJ1-2; TRBD1 is a possible D gene (5 bases). The germline CDR1 and CDR2 sequences are SGHNT and YYREEE (reference sequence). Trimming shortened V by 2 bases and J by 4 bases, and 12 bases separated the two germline ends. The CDR3 consists of 14 residues. The CDR3 loop is CASSFRGGGYGYTF. The CDR3 nucleotides read TGTGCCAGCAGCTTTAGGGGCGGTGGCTATGGCTACACCTTC.